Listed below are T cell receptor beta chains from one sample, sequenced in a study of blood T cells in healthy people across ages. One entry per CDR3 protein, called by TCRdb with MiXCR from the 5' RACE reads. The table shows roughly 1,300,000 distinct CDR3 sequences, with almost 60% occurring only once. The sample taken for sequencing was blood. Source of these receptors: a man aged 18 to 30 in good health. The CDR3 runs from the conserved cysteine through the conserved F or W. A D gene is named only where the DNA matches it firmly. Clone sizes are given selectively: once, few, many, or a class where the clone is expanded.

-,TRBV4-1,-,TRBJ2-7,CASSQRHDAYEQYF,TGCGCCAGCAGCCAACGACATGACGCCTACGAGCAGTACTTC
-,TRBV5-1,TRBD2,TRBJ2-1,CASSPGTSNYDEQFF,TGCGCCAGCAGCCCCGGGACTAGCAACTACGATGAGCAGTTCTTC
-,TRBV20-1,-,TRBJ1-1,CSASPRNTEAFF,TGCAGTGCTAGTCCCAGGAACACTGAAGCTTTCTTT
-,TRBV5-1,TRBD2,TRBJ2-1,CASRSSAGDSSYNEQFF,TGCGCCAGCAGGTCTAGCGCGGGGGATAGCTCCTACAATGAGCAGTTCTTC
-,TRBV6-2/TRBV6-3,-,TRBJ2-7,CASSTVTYEQYF,TGTGCCAGCAGTACGGTAACCTACGAGCAGTACTTC
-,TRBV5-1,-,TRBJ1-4,CASKALETSEKLFF,TGCGCCAGCAAGGCCTTGGAGACTAGTGAAAAACTGTTTTTT
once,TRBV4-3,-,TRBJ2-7,CASSHSQGGISEQYF,TGCGCCAGCAGCCACAGCCAGGGAGGAATTTCCGAGCAGTACTTC
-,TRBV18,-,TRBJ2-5,CASSPAGRETQYF,TGTGCCAGCTCACCAGCAGGTCGGGAGACCCAGTACTTC
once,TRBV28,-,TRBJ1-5,CASKSLGVSSNQPQHF,TGTGCCAGCAAATCTTTAGGAGTGTCTAGCAATCAGCCCCAGCATTTT
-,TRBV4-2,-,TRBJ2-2,CASSQVGGDTGELFF,TGTGCCAGCAGCCAAGTGGGCGGGGACACCGGGGAGCTGTTTTTT
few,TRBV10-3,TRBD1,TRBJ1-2,CATSTDRAYGYTF,TGTGCCACCAGCACGGACAGGGCGTATGGCTACACCTTC